This T cell receptor beta chain was sequenced in a study of OX40 agonist ivuxolimab in advanced cancers. The CDR3 loop spans 15 amino acids. V was cut by 6 bases and J by 1 base, with 14 bases left in between. Germline CDR1 reads MNHGY; CDR2 reads SAAAGT. Using immunoSEQ multiplex PCR, the repertoire was profiled, and TCRdb retains in-frame clones only, with some absent. The table records about 73,000 clones, 86% of them present only once. The TCR originated in an adult with an advanced solid tumor such as melanoma, head and neck, liver or kidney cancer. This sequence joins TRBV6-8 and TRBJ2-3; D is unclear. The starting material was CD4+ or CD8+ T cells sorted from blood, obtained in a trial of the OX40 agonist ivuxolimab. DNA for the CDR3: TGTGCCAGCAGCCGCGACCCGACGGGCACAGATACGCAGTATTTT. Its protein is CASSRDPTGTDTQYF.